One and the same sample provided the 31 T cell receptor beta chains below, sequenced in a study of beta chain features in type 1 diabetes. Regarding the study as a whole: People with Type 1 diabetes carried modestly yet significantly shorter TCRB CDR3s in all four CD4+ subsets.

Every bit of the isolated RNA underwent reverse transcription, so sequencing read expressed TCRB transcripts. The method was immunoSEQ multiplex PCR; TCRdb's version includes in-frame clones alone and lacks a portion of them. The sample records some 700,000 clones, roughly an eighth being singletons. No cognate antigen is known for these TCRs. Input material: naive CD4+ T cells from blood. These receptors all stem from a man aged 18 to 30 with type 1 diabetes.

This clone has a handful of counts. J is TRBJ2-2 and V is TRBV19, with D possibly matching TRBD1 (5 bases). The germline V gene encodes CDR1 LNHDA and CDR2 SQIVND (reference sequence). The CDR3 sequence is 11 residues long. With 7 bases removed from V and 9 bases from J, the gap between germline ends came to 9 bases. The CDR3 is CASTGNRELFF. The CDR3 coding sequence is TGTGCCAGTACAGGGAACCGGGAGCTGTTTTTT.

V gene TRBV5-6 combines with J gene TRBJ2-1, with D uncertain. Germline V gene lookup returns CDR1 SGHDT and CDR2 YYEEEE. V lost 1 base and J lost 7, with 3 bases in between. This CDR3 contains 11 residues. CDR3 sequence (DNA): TGTGCCAGCAGCTTGTCGAATGAGCAGTTCTTC. This gives the protein CASSLSNEQFF.

V gene TRBV14 combines with J gene TRBJ1-1; the D is unclear. Germline assignment: CDR1 SGHDN and CDR2 FVKESK. The CDR3 is 15 residues long. V lost 0 bases and J lost 4, with 12 bases in between. CDR3 bases: TGTGCCAGCAGCCAAGATTTCGGCAAGGGCACTGAAGCTTTCTTT. Its translation is CASSQDFGKGTEAFF.

This chain joins TRBV6-1 and TRBJ1-2; 7 bases line up with TRBD1. V dropped 7 bases and J dropped 4; count of bases not matched to a gene: 9. Germline CDR1 and CDR2: MNHNS and SASEGT. The CDR3 totals 14 residues. The CDR3 here is CASMAPGQFYGYTF. CDR3 DNA: TGTGCCAGCATGGCCCCGGGACAGTTCTATGGCTACACCTTC.

V is TRBV6-5 and J is TRBJ2-5; 7 bases match TRBD1. After removal of 6 bases from V and 5 bases from J, the junction contained 6 bases not matched to a gene. Germline V gene lookup returns CDR1 MNHEY and CDR2 SVGAGI. CDR3 length equals 13 residues. CDR3 sequence reads: CASRSTGAETQYF. For the CDR3, the DNA is TGTGCCAGCAGATCAACAGGGGCTGAGACCCAGTACTTC.

The J gene is TRBJ2-3, the V gene TRBV6-1, with D unclear. There are 13 residues in the CDR3. V lost 0 bases to trimming and J lost 5 bases, with 6 bases between them. Germline CDR1 reads MNHNS; CDR2 reads SASEGT. The DNA of the CDR3 is TGTGCCAGCAGTGAAGCGCTGGGAGATACGCAGTATTTT. It yields the protein CASSEALGDTQYF.

A few counts support this clone. The V call is TRBV4-1, the J call TRBJ2-1; D unresolved. Trimming cost V 4 bases and J 9 bases, with 16 bases left between them. The CDR3 has 14 amino acids. CDR1 is MGHRA, CDR2 YSYEKL, per germline. As DNA, the CDR3 is TGCGCCAGCAGCCCCCTAGTGACCCTTCCTGAGCAGTTCTTC. Amino acids: CASSPLVTLPEQFF.

This clone has only a few counts. The chain is built from TRBV29-1 and TRBJ2-5, with a possible D match to TRBD1 (5 bases). This CDR3 spans 13 amino acids. The germline V gene encodes CDR1 SQVTM and CDR2 ANQGSEA. V shed 5 bases and J shed 4 bases, with 14 bases lying between them. CDR3 sequence reads: CSVLRGTGETQYF. The CDR3 DNA reads as TGCAGCGTTCTAAGGGGCACGGGAGAGACCCAGTACTTC. Based on the CDR3 plus reference TRBV29-1 and TRBJ2-5, the full variable domain is SAVISQKPSRDICQRGTSLTIQCQVDSQVTMMFWYRQQPGQSLTLIATANQGSEATYESGFVIDKFPISRPNLTFSTLTVSNMSPEDSSIYLCSVLRGTGETQYFGPGTRLLVL.

In its sample, this clone was seen a few times. The chain combines TRBV29-1 with TRBJ2-3; no firm D call. Trimming removed 1 base at V and 5 bases at J, with 1 base between. Per the germline V gene, CDR1 is SQVTM and CDR2 is ANQGSEA. This CDR3 is built from 10 residues. CDR3: CSVEVDTQYF. The CDR3 DNA follows: TGCAGCGTTGAAGTAGATACGCAGTATTTT.

The chain carries TRBV30 and TRBJ1-5; D call uncertain. The length of the CDR3 is 14 residues. Trimming took off 2 bases at V and 6 bases at J, with 14 bases between the two ends. Germline V gene sequence: CDR1 GTSNPN, CDR2 SVGIG (reference sequence). CDR3 nucleotide sequence: TGTGCCTGGAGTTCGACCTCAAGCGGTCAGCCCCAGCATTTT. Translated, it gives CAWSSTSSGQPQHF.

This clone has a handful of counts. V is TRBV19 and J is TRBJ1-3; D unclear. Germline V gives CDR1 LNHDA, CDR2 SQIVND (reference sequence). This CDR3 is built from 16 residues. Trimming took 9 bases from V and 7 from J, leaving 25 bases between them. CDR3 protein: CASRPTGGPFGNTIYF. DNA of the CDR3: TGTGCCAGCAGGCCAACGGGAGGTCCCTTTGGCAACACCATATATTTT.

In this sample, this clone turned up a few times. This sequence joins TRBV2 and TRBJ1-3; D is unresolved. CDR1 SNHLY and CDR2 FYNNEI come from the germline V gene. Deletions cut 6 bases from V and 0 bases from J, with 12 bases between. The CDR3 runs 15 residues. The CDR3 protein is CASRVRYLSGNTIYF. The CDR3, as DNA: TGTGCCAGCAGGGTCCGTTACCTCTCTGGAAACACCATATATTTT.

This clone occurred a few times. This chain uses TRBV25-1 with TRBJ2-1, with 12 nucleotides matching TRBD1. In germline, CDR1 is MGHDK, CDR2 SYGVNS. The CDR3 is made up of 16 amino acids. Germline trimming cut 1 base from V and 4 bases from J; bases unmatched to any gene: 2. The CDR3 is CASSELGQGAYNEQFF. The DNA of the CDR3 is TGTGCCAGCAGTGAATTGGGACAGGGGGCTTACAATGAGCAGTTCTTC.

The chain joins TRBV18 to TRBJ1-6; no reliable D call. The CDR3 is 15 residues long. Germline V lookup: CDR1 KGHSH, CDR2 LQKENI. Trimming cost V 2 bases and J 7 bases, with 12 bases left between them. The CDR3: CASSPVEGGNSPLHF. The CDR3 region has the DNA TGTGCCAGCTCACCAGTCGAGGGAGGAAATTCACCCCTCCACTTT.

V is TRBV5-1 and J is TRBJ2-3; the D call may be TRBD1 or TRBD2 (5 bases each). Germline CDR1 is SGHRS and CDR2 is YFSETQ. V was pared by 6 bases and J by 4 bases, with 15 bases between. The CDR3 extends over 14 amino acids. CDR3 DNA: TGCGCCAGCAAGGTGGGAGAGGGGCCAGATACGCAGTATTTT. Residues: CASKVGEGPDTQYF.

This clone showed up just a few times. The V gene is TRBV27, the J gene TRBJ1-6; D is uncertain. Trimming stripped 6 bases from V and 8 bases from J, with 14 bases between. The germline V gene has CDR1 MNHEY and CDR2 SMNVEV (reference sequence). The length of the CDR3 is 14 residues. The CDR3 DNA reads as TGTGCCAGCAGATGGGCGGGCTTTGATTCACCCCTCCACTTT. Translation gives CASRWAGFDSPLHF.

This clone turned up a few times. V usage is TRBV27 and J usage is TRBJ1-5; D is unclear. Deletions cut 6 bases from V and 2 bases from J, with 17 bases between. This CDR3 region has 16 residues. Germline CDR1 MNHEY, CDR2 SMNVEV (reference sequence). CDR3 DNA: TGTGCCAGCAGCCTTTATGGGTCCTGGGGCAATCAGCCCCAGCATTTT. It yields the protein CASSLYGSWGNQPQHF.

The chain uses TRBV9 and TRBJ1-5, with D maybe TRBD1 (5 bases). Germline V gives CDR1 SGDLS, CDR2 YYNGEE. Trimming removed 7 bases at V and 5 bases at J, with 13 bases between. The CDR3 is made up of 13 amino acids. The CDR3 here is CASSGGTDQPQHF. The CDR3 DNA follows: TGTGCCAGCTCGGGCGGGACGGATCAGCCCCAGCATTTT.

This clone has more than one count but fewer than ten. The CDR3 DNA follows: TGTGCCAGCAGCCAGACTCGCCTATGGAATTCACCCCTCCACTTT. Amino acids: CASSQTRLWNSPLHF. The rearrangement uses TRBV14 and TRBJ1-6; D is uncertain. Between the trimmed V and J ends, which lost 3 bases and 7 bases, there was a span of 13 bases. Germline V gene lookup returns CDR1 SGHDN and CDR2 FVKESK. This CDR3 contains 15 residues.

This clone was seen a few times. The rearrangement links TRBV2 to TRBJ2-1, with a tentative D call TRBD2 (5 bases). V gave up 7 bases and J gave up 0 bases, with 13 bases separating them. Germline V gives CDR1 SNHLY, CDR2 FYNNEI. This CDR3 has 15 amino acids. This chain's CDR3 is CASNPPGSSYNEQFF. CDR3 bases: TGTGCCAGCAATCCCCCGGGGAGCTCCTACAATGAGCAGTTCTTC.

This clone has a handful of counts. The genes are TRBV19 and TRBJ2-1, with TRBD2 identical over 12 bases. Trimming took 0 bases from V and 4 from J; bases not matched to a gene: 4. The CDR3 is 17 residues long. The germline CDR1 and CDR2 sequences are LNHDA and SQIVND (reference sequence). The CDR3 DNA sequence: TGTGCCAGTAGTATAGAGGCGGGACTAGCGGGTTACAATGAGCAGTTCTTC. It yields the protein CASSIEAGLAGYNEQFF.

This clone was seen only a few times. CDR3 sequence reads: CARGGIDGYTF. CDR3 nucleotide sequence: TGTGCCCGCGGGGGTATAGATGGCTACACCTTC. V and J are TRBV2 and TRBJ1-2; possibly TRBD1 for D (5 bases). Germline loops: CDR1 SNHLY, CDR2 FYNNEI. Trimming removed 11 bases from V and 6 bases from J, with 13 bases in between. The CDR3 spans 11 residues. Filled out from reference TRBV2 and TRBJ1-2, the complete variable domain reads EPEVTQTPSHQVTQMGQEVILRCVPISNHLYFYWYRQILGQKVEFLVSFYNNEISEKSEIFDDQFSVERPDGSNFTLKIRSTKLEDSAMYFCARGGIDGYTFGSGTRLTVV.

This chain uses TRBV7-2 with TRBJ2-7; D gene uncertain. The CDR3 is made up of 11 amino acids. Germline V CDR1 and CDR2: SGHTA, FQGNSA. With 3 bases removed from V and 3 bases from J, the gap between germline ends came to 3 bases. CDR3 in DNA: TGTGCCAGCAGCTTTATCTACGAGCAGTACTTC. It specifies CASSFIYEQYF.

The chain has TRBV5-6 and TRBJ1-1, with 7 bases lining up with TRBD1. The germline gives CDR1 SGHDT, CDR2 YYEEEE. The trim removed 0 bases at V and 1 base at J, leaving 6 bases unmatched. The CDR3 has 16 amino acids. This CDR3 is CASSLGLGTANTEAFF. The CDR3 DNA reads TGTGCCAGCAGCTTGGGGCTAGGGACAGCGAACACTGAAGCTTTCTTT.

This clone was detected a few times. The genes are TRBV7-9 and TRBJ2-1; 7 bases line up with TRBD2. Per germline, CDR1 SEHNR and CDR2 FQNEAQ (reference sequence). The CDR3 spans 12 residues. The trim removed 1 base at V and 14 bases at J, leaving 5 bases unmatched. The CDR3 bases are TGTGCCAGCAGCTTAGAAGGGACTAAGGAGTTCTTC. It specifies CASSLEGTKEFF. Full variable domain (remainder filled in from reference TRBV7-9 and TRBJ2-1): DTGVSQNPRHKITKRGQNVTFRCDPISEHNRLYWYRQTLGQGPEFLTYFQNEAQLEKSRLLSDRFSAERPKGSFSTLEIQRTEQGDSAMYLCASSLEGTKEFFGPGTRLTVL.

The rearrangement uses TRBV7-3 and TRBJ2-5; D remains unclear. Trimming removed 8 bases at V and 4 bases at J, with 17 bases between. The CDR3 runs to 14 residues. The germline V gene encodes CDR1 SGHTA and CDR2 FQGTGA. The CDR3 reads CASSLGPLGETQYF. CDR3 nucleotides: TGTGCCAGCTCCCTCGGCCCCCTCGGAGAGACCCAGTACTTC. Full variable domain (rest looked up from reference TRBV7-3 and TRBJ2-5): GAGVSQTPSNKVTEKGKYVELRCDPISGHTALYWYRQSLGQGPEFLIYFQGTGAADDSGLPNDRFFAVRPEGSVSTLKIQRTERGDSAVYLCASSLGPLGETQYFGPGTRLLVL.

The chain is built from TRBV10-3 and TRBJ2-3, with a tentative D call TRBD1 (6 bases). Looked up from germline, CDR1 is ENHRY and CDR2 is SYGVKD. This CDR3 has 13 residues. The germline V and J ends were trimmed by 3 bases and 5 bases, with 9 bases remaining between them. The CDR3 nucleotides are TGTGCCATCAGTGAAAAACAGGGAGATACGCAGTATTTT. Amino acid sequence: CAISEKQGDTQYF.

The chain employs TRBV25-1 and TRBJ2-1; a weak D match, TRBD2 (6 bases). CDR1 is MGHDK, CDR2 SYGVNS, per germline. The V end was cut by 3 bases, the J end by 4 bases, with 13 bases between. The CDR3 length is 15 residues. The CDR3 reads CASSEEGLGYNEQFF. DNA for the CDR3: TGTGCCAGCAGTGAGGAGGGTCTAGGATACAATGAGCAGTTCTTC.

The sample holds a few counts of this clone. The chain employs TRBV11-2 and TRBJ2-1, with 12 bases identical to TRBD2. V gave up 0 bases and J gave up 6 bases; unmatched junction bases: 3. The CDR3 loop spans 16 amino acids. Germline loops: CDR1 SGHAT, CDR2 FQNNGV. CDR3 loop: CASSLDLAGGVNEQFF. The CDR3 nucleotides read TGTGCCAGCAGCTTAGATCTAGCGGGGGGGGTCAATGAGCAGTTCTTC.

The chain recombines TRBV4-1 with TRBJ1-2, with 9 positions matching TRBD1. After removal of 4 bases from V and 7 bases from J, the junction contained 7 bases not matched to a gene. Germline V CDR1 and CDR2: MGHRA, YSYEKL. The CDR3 loop spans 14 amino acids. CDR3 region: CASSRGTGLFGYTF. The CDR3 nucleotides are TGCGCCAGCAGCCGAGGGACAGGGCTGTTTGGCTACACCTTC.

The V and J genes are TRBV30 and TRBJ2-2; D gene uncertain. V lost 6 bases and J 2 bases, leaving 7 bases between the germline ends. The CDR3 is made up of 12 amino acids. Looked up from germline, CDR1 is GTSNPN and CDR2 is SVGIG (reference sequence). The CDR3 protein is CACPVNTGELFF. DNA for the CDR3: TGTGCCTGCCCAGTAAACACCGGGGAGCTGTTTTTT.